One sample yielded the 13 T cell receptor beta chains listed below, sequenced in a study of cytomegalovirus exposure and HLA in healthy donors. Vbeta (60) and Jbeta (13) primers were used in the PCR. TCRdb keeps only in-frame clones here, not all; method: immunoSEQ multiplex PCR. The sample lists around 280,000 clones, around nine tenths occurring once. The sequenced sample was PBMCs. Receptor source: a woman between 18 and 29 years old in good health and CMV-seronegative.

The rearrangement uses TRBV12-5 and TRBJ2-7; D not certain. Trimming stripped 4 bases from V and 1 base from J, with 2 bases between. The CDR3 is made up of 11 amino acids. In germline, CDR1 is LGHNT, CDR2 FRNRAP. As DNA, the CDR3 is TGTGCTAGTGGTTCGTCCTACGAGCAGTACTTC. Translation gives CASGSSYEQYF.

The chain combines TRBV7-9 with TRBJ2-3, with 10 bases aligning to TRBD2. CDR3 size: 16 residues. Germline CDR1 SEHNR, CDR2 FQNEAQ (reference sequence). V trimming: 8 bases; J trimming: 5 bases; junction bases outside the gene matches: 13. CDR3 protein: CASPRASGGPGDTQYF. CDR3 sequence (DNA): TGTGCCAGCCCCAGGGCTAGCGGGGGTCCGGGAGATACGCAGTATTTT.

With respect to this clone: At the DNA level, this CDR3 is encoded by other sequences in the same sample as well. The rearrangement joins TRBV6-1 to TRBJ2-7; D is perhaps TRBD1 (5 bases). Trimming removed 5 bases from V and 1 base from J, with 6 bases in between. The CDR3 is 12 amino acids. Germline CDR1 is MNHNS and CDR2 is SASEGT. The CDR3 DNA sequence: TGTGCCAGCAGTAGACAGTCCTACGAGCAGTACTTC. Amino acids: CASSRQSYEQYF.

The V gene is TRBV7-9, the J gene TRBJ2-1; D call uncertain. The CDR3 covers 19 residues. The germline CDR1 and CDR2 sequences are SEHNR and FQNEAQ (reference sequence). V dropped 4 bases and J dropped 7 bases, with 29 bases sitting between them. CDR3 residues: CASSSPGSKTPAPGNEQFF. The CDR3 nucleotides read TGTGCCAGCAGCTCGCCCGGGTCTAAAACGCCCGCCCCTGGGAATGAGCAGTTCTTC.

This clone has just a few counts. This chain connects TRBV5-1 to TRBJ1-1; D is possibly TRBD1 (6 bases). The CDR3 runs to 14 residues. V lost 4 bases, J lost 8 bases, and 18 bases lay in between. CDR1 and CDR2 (germline): SGHRS, YFSETQ. CDR3 protein: CASSPAEGDNEAFF. CDR3 coding DNA: TGCGCCAGCAGCCCTGCCGAGGGGGATAACGAAGCTTTCTTT.

The V and J genes are TRBV5-6 and TRBJ2-1; TRBD2 matches 8 bases. CDR3 size: 12 residues. The germline CDR1 and CDR2 sequences are SGHDT and YYEEEE. Unmatched junction bases numbered 7, after V lost 4 bases and J lost 13 bases. This CDR3 reads CASSVLAGSQFF. The DNA for the CDR3 is TGTGCCAGCAGCGTTTTAGCGGGGTCCCAGTTCTTC.

This clone was seen just once. The rearrangement links TRBV5-1 to TRBJ1-4; possible D gene TRBD1, 5 bases. Germline lookup yields CDR1 SGHRS and CDR2 YFSETQ. The CDR3 is made up of 14 amino acids. Trimming took off 4 bases at V and 0 bases at J, with 7 bases between the two ends. This CDR3 reads CASSPTATNEKLFF. The CDR3 DNA reads TGCGCCAGCAGCCCGACAGCAACTAATGAAAAACTGTTTTTT.

The chain combines TRBV14 with TRBJ1-1; TRBD1 might be the D (5 bases). CDR1 and CDR2 from the germline V gene are SGHDN and FVKESK. Trimming cost V 2 bases and J 11 bases, with 15 bases left between them. This CDR3 is 13 amino acids long. The CDR3 sequence is CASSQSRGGAAFF. CDR3 in DNA: TGTGCCAGCAGCCAATCACGGGGGGGAGCGGCTTTCTTT.

The V gene is TRBV6-5, the J gene TRBJ2-7; TRBD2 might be the D (5 bases). Germline values: CDR1 MNHEY, CDR2 SVGAGI. Trimming removed 5 bases at V and 5 bases at J, with 19 bases between. The CDR3 is made up of 15 amino acids. Here the CDR3 reads CASSNPTASSHEQYF. The DNA for the CDR3 is TGTGCCAGCAGTAACCCGACGGCCTCTAGCCACGAGCAGTACTTC.

This sequence joins TRBV5-6 and TRBJ1-6; D not resolved. The V gene lost 0 bases and the J gene lost 10 bases, with 5 bases spanning the gap. Germline V gene lookup returns CDR1 SGHDT and CDR2 YYEEEE. The CDR3 totals 12 residues. CDR3 DNA: TGTGCCAGCAGCTTGGTCCAGTCACCCCTCCACTTT. It specifies CASSLVQSPLHF.

The V and J genes are TRBV5-1 and TRBJ2-2; the D gene is possibly TRBD2 (5 bases). The germline CDR1 and CDR2 sequences are SGHRS and YFSETQ. This CDR3 has 16 amino acids. Trimming took 0 bases from V and 4 from J, leaving 13 bases between them. CDR3 in amino acids: CASSLEWQAGTGELFF. The CDR3 DNA is TGCGCCAGCAGCTTGGAGTGGCAGGCGGGCACCGGGGAGCTGTTTTTT.

The V and J genes are TRBV5-1 and TRBJ2-1, with D possibly being TRBD2 (7 bases). There are 14 residues in the CDR3. Trimming removed 5 bases from V and 5 bases from J, with 14 bases in between. Germline V gene lookup returns CDR1 SGHRS and CDR2 YFSETQ. CDR3 in amino acids: CASRRGGEDNEQFF. The CDR3 DNA is TGCGCCAGCAGAAGGGGGGGCGAGGACAATGAGCAGTTCTTC.

The V and J genes are TRBV10-3 and TRBJ1-2; D not certain. The CDR3 is 12 amino acids. The ends were cut back, 5 bases at V and 3 bases at J, with 7 bases in the middle. The germline V gene has CDR1 ENHRY and CDR2 SYGVKD. As DNA, the CDR3 is TGTGCCATCAGTCCAGATTACTATGGCTACACCTTC. Protein sequence: CAISPDYYGYTF.